This T cell receptor beta chain was obtained from a study of beta chain features in type 1 diabetes. One heparinised blood draw, averaging approximately 0.11 L, came from each donor. Stem cell-like memory, regulatory, central memory and naive CD4+ cells were sorted via CD45RO/CCR7/CD25/CD127/CD95/CD27. Germline lookup yields CDR1 LGHNA and CDR2 YSLEER. The CDR3 is 14 residues long. With 3 bases removed from V and 3 bases from J, the gap between germline ends came to 12 bases. Broader study findings: VDJ junctions in type 1 diabetes patients carried more deletions and fewer insertions.

Expressed TCRB transcripts were sequenced after all isolated RNA was converted to cDNA. Approximately 3.6 million reads per sample were averaged for naive, central memory and regulatory samples. Using immunoSEQ multiplex PCR, the repertoire was profiled, and TCRdb retains in-frame clones only, with some absent. The sample consists of hundreds of thousands of clones, under 20% of them appearing once. Only a few counts were recorded for this clone. No antigen is known for it. This chain uses TRBV4-3 with TRBJ2-7; possible D gene TRBD2, 5 bases. Sequenced: naive CD4+ T cells from blood. This clonotype originated in a woman aged 18-29 years in good health. CDR3 protein: CASSQFLGVYEQYF. CDR3 in DNA: TGCGCCAGCAGCCAGTTTCTCGGGGTCTACGAGCAGTACTTC.